This T cell receptor beta chain originates from a study of long-term antiretroviral therapy in people with HIV. This CDR3 region has 14 residues. In germline, CDR1 is SNHLY, CDR2 FYNNEI. V was shortened by 6 bases and J by 2 bases, with 10 bases between the two germline ends. Sequencing relied on immunoSEQ assay v3.0, run at survey level. Profiled with immunoSEQ multiplex PCR; TCRdb holds only in-frame clones, not every one. The data show approximately 27,000 clones, with about nine tenths seen just once and more than 4% held by the top ten. The TCR sequence derives from a woman between 35 and 50 years old with HIV. J is TRBJ2-2 and V is TRBV2; tentatively, D is TRBD2 (5 bases). The sample consisted of unsorted PBMCs, taken just over 5 years after starting antiretroviral therapy. The CDR3 sequence is CASSLLVNTGELFF. In DNA, the CDR3 is TGTGCCAGCAGCTTACTAGTTAACACCGGGGAGCTGTTTTTT.